The 10 T cell receptor beta chains in this list originate from one sample, sequenced in a study of PD-L1 blockade in urothelial cancer. The table came from immunoSEQ multiplex PCR; TCRdb's copy has only in-frame clones and leaves some out. In the table there are 50,000 or so clones, approximately 84% of which are singletons. The source was PBMCs, collected around atezolizumab (anti-PD-L1) treatment. These receptors all come from a man aged 40-50 years with urothelial cancer.

This clone was detected once. The J gene is TRBJ2-5, the V gene TRBV18, with a tentative D call TRBD1 (6 bases). The V gene lost 3 bases and the J gene lost 1 base, with 12 bases spanning the gap. Germline V gene sequence: CDR1 KGHSH, CDR2 LQKENI. CDR3 length: 15 amino acids. CDR3 region: CASSPRDTFQETQYF. The CDR3 DNA is TGTGCCAGCTCACCCCGGGACACCTTCCAAGAGACCCAGTACTTC.

The J gene is TRBJ1-2, the V gene TRBV30; TRBD1 agrees at 8 bases. This CDR3 has 15 amino acids. The germline V gene has CDR1 GTSNPN and CDR2 SVGIG (reference sequence). V trimming: 2 bases; J trimming: 5 bases; junction bases outside the gene matches: 10. This CDR3 is CAWSKGRGLGYGYTF. CDR3 bases: TGTGCCTGGAGTAAGGGCAGGGGGCTGGGATATGGCTACACCTTC.

The chain uses TRBV4-1 and TRBJ2-1; no clear D. CDR3 length: 13 amino acids. The germline CDR1 and CDR2 sequences are MGHRA and YSYEKL. Trimming took 3 bases from V and 8 from J, leaving 11 bases between them. The CDR3 region has the DNA TGCGCCAGCAGCCAGCGAACGGGTCATGAGCAGTTCTTC. It translates to CASSQRTGHEQFF.

The rearrangement uses TRBV4-3 and TRBJ1-2, with D unresolved. The V end was cut by 0 bases, the J end by 4 bases, with 15 bases between. CDR3 length equals 16 residues. CDR1 and CDR2 (germline): LGHNA, YSLEER. CDR3 DNA sequence: TGCGCCAGCAGCCAAGATACGGAGCCCCGGGTCTATGGCTACACCTTC. Its protein product is CASSQDTEPRVYGYTF.

The V gene is TRBV9, the J gene TRBJ2-3; TRBD2 aligns across 8 bases. This CDR3 has 14 amino acids. The junction had 4 bases not matched to a gene; V was cut back by 5 bases and J by 2 bases. Per the germline V gene, CDR1 is SGDLS and CDR2 is YYNGEE. CDR3 in amino acids: CASREAGATDTQYF. DNA of the CDR3: TGTGCCAGCAGGGAAGCGGGAGCCACAGATACGCAGTATTTT.

This clone was observed once. CDR3 region: CASSLRGFQGERYSNQPQHF. DNA for the CDR3: TGTGCCAGCAGTTTAAGGGGTTTCCAGGGTGAAAGGTATAGCAATCAGCCCCAGCATTTT. This chain uses TRBV27 with TRBJ1-5, with D possibly matching TRBD1 (5 bases). The germline V gene encodes CDR1 MNHEY and CDR2 SMNVEV (reference sequence). The CDR3 has 20 residues. Deletions cut 2 bases from V and 0 bases from J, with 23 bases between.

V and J are TRBV7-2 and TRBJ2-1; 7 positions agree with TRBD2. Per the germline V gene, CDR1 is SGHTA and CDR2 is FQGNSA. The V segment lost 5 bases and the J segment 7 bases; nucleotides outside the gene matches: 8. The CDR3 consists of 14 residues. The CDR3: CASSAPLSGNEQFF. Here the CDR3 DNA reads TGTGCCAGCAGCGCCCCTCTTAGCGGGAATGAGCAGTTCTTC. Variable domain in full (rest from reference TRBV7-2 and TRBJ2-1): GAGVSQSPSNKVTEKGKDVELRCDPISGHTALYWYRQSLGQGLEFLIYFQGNSAPDKSGLPSDRFSAERTGGSVSTLTIQRTQQEDSAVYLCASSAPLSGNEQFFGPGTRLTVL.

The V and J genes are TRBV7-8 and TRBJ2-1, with TRBD2 identical over 8 bases. Germline V CDR1 and CDR2: SGHVS, FQNEAQ. V dropped 5 bases and J dropped 8; count of bases not matched to a gene: 14. The CDR3 length is 16 residues. The chain's CDR3 is CASSPPVREGIYEQFF. The CDR3 nucleotides read TGTGCCAGCAGCCCCCCCGTCCGGGAGGGCATCTATGAGCAGTTCTTC.

The V and J genes are TRBV6-5 and TRBJ2-1, with 8 bases aligning to TRBD1. The CDR3 covers 14 residues. The germline gives CDR1 MNHEY, CDR2 SVGAGI. V gave up 9 bases and J gave up 2 bases; unmatched junction bases: 6. CDR3 region: CARPGGGTYNEQFF. As DNA, the CDR3 is TGTGCCAGGCCAGGGGGCGGAACCTACAATGAGCAGTTCTTC.

The V gene is TRBV30, the J gene TRBJ2-2; the D gene is possibly TRBD1 (5 bases). The germline gives CDR1 GTSNPN, CDR2 SVGIG (reference sequence). V was trimmed by 0 bases and J by 4 bases, leaving 18 bases between them. CDR3 length: 17 residues. The DNA for the CDR3 is TGTGCCTGGAGTGTCGGGCGATTACAGGATACCACCGGGGAGCTGTTTTTT. It yields the protein CAWSVGRLQDTTGELFF.